This TCR beta chain emerged from a study of response to subunit inactivated influenza vaccine. Study observations and caveats: Each seasonal influenza vaccination recruits few new T cells, the authors suggested.

Trimming cost V 6 bases and J 0 bases, with 15 bases left between them. CDR1 and CDR2 from the germline V gene are MNHNS and SASEGT. The CDR3 covers 17 residues. MiXCR, run by TCRdb on the RT-PCR reads, gives a single entry per CDR3 protein. Here the sample spans almost 250,000 distinct CDR3 sequences, 12% being singletons. There are many counts of this clonotype. The antigen remains unidentified. The clonotype was recovered from a man between 50 and 59 years old who received an inactivated influenza vaccine. Source: non-naive T cells sorted from PBMCs, taken approximately 15 days before vaccination. This sequence joins TRBV6-1 and TRBJ1-6; TRBD1 might be the D (6 bases). The CDR3 bases are TGTGCCAGCAGAGGTCAGGGGATCGACTCCTATAATTCACCCCTCCACTTT. Protein product: CASRGQGIDSYNSPLHF.